A single TCR beta chain is shown here with its context. Its specificity is unknown. This sample was included in a study of T cell responses to AZD1222 COVID-19 vaccine. Overall study findings and caveats: Baseline serology detected seropositivity in only 6 or 7 AZD1222 recipients. White British donors predominated, females outnumbered males, and clonal diversity was possibly underestimated. Nearly half of spike-specific TCRs reportedly target unmutated variant regions. Spike-specific TCR breadth rose after two AZD1222 doses, and depth rose as well.

The CDR3 loop spans 15 amino acids. Germline-derived CDR1 and CDR2 are SGHTS and YDEGEE. Trimming removed 4 bases from V and 7 bases from J, with 17 bases in between. Only in-frame clones appear in the TCRdb table, and some are missing; sequencing was by immunoSEQ multiplex PCR. Altogether just over 150,000 clones are present, 90% being singletons, with the ten largest covering less than 2%. Sequences were derived from peripheral blood, sampled on day 0 of AZD1222 vaccination. The chain recombines TRBV5-8 with TRBJ1-4; possibly TRBD1 for D (6 bases). This receptor was taken from an adult in good health. CDR3 DNA: TGTGCCAGCAGCCCTGCGGGGACAAGAATTGAAAAACTGTTTTTT. It specifies CASSPAGTRIEKLFF.